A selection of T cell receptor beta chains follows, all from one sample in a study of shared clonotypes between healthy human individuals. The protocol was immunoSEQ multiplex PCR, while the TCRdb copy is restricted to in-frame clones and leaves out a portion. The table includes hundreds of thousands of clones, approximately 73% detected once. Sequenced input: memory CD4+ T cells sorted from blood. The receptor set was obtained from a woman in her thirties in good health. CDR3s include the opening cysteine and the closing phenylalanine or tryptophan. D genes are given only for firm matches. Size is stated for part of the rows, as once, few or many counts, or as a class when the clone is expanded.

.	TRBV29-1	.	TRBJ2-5	CSVRGSTETQYF	TGCAGCGTGCGGGGCAGCACAGAGACCCAGTACTTC
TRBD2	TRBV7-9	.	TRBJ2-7	CASSVASGRGRTSYEQYF	TGTGCCAGCAGCGTGGCTAGCGGGAGGGGACGGACTTCCTACGAGCAGTACTTC
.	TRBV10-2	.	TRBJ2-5	CATLEQETQYF	TGCGCCACCCTGGAACAAGAGACCCAGTACTTC
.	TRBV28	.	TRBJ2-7	CASNSREPYEQYF	TGTGCCAGCAATTCAAGAGAGCCCTACGAGCAGTACTTC
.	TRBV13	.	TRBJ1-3	CASSLGLVPGNTIYF	TGTGCCAGCAGCCTGGGCCTAGTACCTGGAAACACCATATATTTT
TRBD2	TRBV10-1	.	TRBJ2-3	CASSDAGGGTDTQYF	TGCGCCAGCAGTGACGCGGGAGGGGGCACAGATACGCAGTATTTT
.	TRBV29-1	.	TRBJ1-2	CSATAGQGYGYTF	TGCAGCGCGACGGCAGGGCAGGGCTATGGCTACACCTTC
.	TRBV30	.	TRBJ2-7	CAWSPLWHEQYF	TGTGCCTGGAGCCCCCTTTGGCACGAGCAGTACTTC
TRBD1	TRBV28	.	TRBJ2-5	CASSLSGGRRTQYF	TGTGCCAGCAGTTTATCAGGGGGCCGCAGGACCCAGTACTTC
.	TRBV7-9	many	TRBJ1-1	CASSSLVNTEAFF	TGTGCCAGCAGCTCGCTAGTAAACACTGAAGCTTTCTTT
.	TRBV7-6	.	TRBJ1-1	CASSLLEGTEAFF	TGTGCCAGCAGCTTACTGGAGGGCACTGAAGCTTTCTTT
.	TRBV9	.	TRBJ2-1	CASSVGAETRQFF	TGTGCCAGCAGCGTAGGGGCGGAGACTAGACAGTTCTTC
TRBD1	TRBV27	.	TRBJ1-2	CASSLTGLEGYTF	TGTGCCAGCAGCCTGACAGGGTTGGAAGGCTACACCTTC
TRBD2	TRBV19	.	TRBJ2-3	CASSILRSRAGTPMDTQYF	TGTGCCAGTAGTATACTGCGATCTCGAGCGGGAACCCCTATGGATACGCAGTATTTT
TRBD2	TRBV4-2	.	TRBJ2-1	CASSPTSGTTNEQFF	TGTGCCAGCAGCCCGACTAGCGGGACAACCAATGAGCAGTTCTTC
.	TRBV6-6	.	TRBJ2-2	CASSRSTGELFF	TGTGCCAGCAGTCGTAGCACCGGGGAGCTGTTTTTT
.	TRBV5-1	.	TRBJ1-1	CASSFDRGTEAFF	TGCGCCAGCAGCTTCGACCGGGGCACTGAAGCTTTCTTT
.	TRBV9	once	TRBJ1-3	CASSPRDIGNTIYF	TGTGCCAGCAGCCCACGGGACATAGGAAACACCATATATTTT
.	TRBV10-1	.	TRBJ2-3	CASSESVDTQYF	TGCGCCAGCAGTGAGTCTGTGGATACGCAGTATTTT
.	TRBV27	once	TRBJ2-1	CASSTVPGQRANEQFF	TGTGCCAGCAGTACCGTTCCCGGACAGAGAGCCAATGAGCAGTTCTTC
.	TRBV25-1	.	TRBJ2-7	CASSPDSAGTHEQYF	TGTGCCAGCAGCCCAGACAGCGCGGGGACACACGAGCAGTACTTC
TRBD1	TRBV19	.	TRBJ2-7	CASSTQTGTSYEQYF	TGTGCCAGTAGCACACAGACAGGGACATCCTACGAGCAGTACTTC
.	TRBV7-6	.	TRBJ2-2	CASSPRQNANTGELFF	TGTGCCAGCAGCCCCCGACAGAACGCCAACACCGGGGAGCTGTTTTTT
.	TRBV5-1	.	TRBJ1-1	CASSTDRSMNTEAFF	TGCGCCAGCAGCACAGACAGATCGATGAACACTGAAGCTTTCTTT
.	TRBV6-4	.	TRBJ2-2	CASSDSGDTGELFF	TGTGCCAGCAGTGACTCAGGGGACACCGGGGAGCTGTTTTTT
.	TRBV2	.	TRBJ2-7	CASSATAYEQYF	TGTGCCAGCAGTGCTACAGCCTACGAGCAGTACTTC
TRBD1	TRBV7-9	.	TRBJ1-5	CASSWGSGTGGAFQPQHF	TGTGCCAGCAGCTGGGGATCCGGGACAGGGGGCGCTTTCCAGCCCCAGCATTTT
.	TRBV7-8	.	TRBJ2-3	CASSLVGTSTDTQYF	TGTGCCAGCAGCTTAGTGGGGACCAGCACAGATACGCAGTATTTT